The 18 T cell receptor beta chains below come from one sample, sequenced in a study of blood T cell repertoires in COVID-19. Data came from immunoSEQ multiplex PCR; TCRdb stores just in-frame clones and leaves some out. The sample shows fewer than 90,000 clones, around 90% of them seen only once. The specimen was peripheral blood. Every receptor here comes from a man between 65 and 79 years old with acute or convalescent COVID-19.

The CDR3 DNA reads TGTGCCAGCAGCTTAGTGGTTAGCACCTCGAACACCGGGGAGCTGTTTTTT. It is translated as CASSLVVSTSNTGELFF. The gene calls are TRBV7-6 and TRBJ2-2, with unresolved D. The CDR3 spans 17 residues. The V and J ends lost 1 base and 0 bases respectively, with 12 bases between them. The germline V gene encodes CDR1 SGHVS and CDR2 FNYEAQ.

As concerns this clone: A much larger clone is a single base away; this may be a read error. The chain employs TRBV4-1 and TRBJ1-6, with D possibly being TRBD1 (5 bases). The CDR3 has 16 amino acids. Germline CDR1 and CDR2: MGHRA and YSYEKL. This CDR3 is CASSQIPGQMSSPFHF. The CDR3 DNA is TGCGCCAGCAGCCAAATCCCAGGGCAAATGAGTTCACCCTTCCACTTT.

The chain combines TRBV19 with TRBJ1-4, with 10 bases aligning to TRBD1. The CDR3 is made up of 14 amino acids. Germline V gene lookup returns CDR1 LNHDA and CDR2 SQIVND (reference sequence). V was clipped by 5 bases and J by 7 bases; unmatched bases: 4. CDR3 DNA: TGTGCCAGTAGTGAGGGACAGGGGTTTGAAAAACTGTTTTTT. It codes for CASSEGQGFEKLFF.

This clone was seen more than once but under ten times. The V call is TRBV11-2, the J call TRBJ1-1; 8 bases line up with TRBD1. The V gene's germline CDR1 is SGHAT and CDR2 FQNNGV. The CDR3 runs to 14 residues. With 5 bases clipped from V and 4 bases from J, the junction kept 6 bases outside the gene matches. CDR3 sequence: CASSITQGVTEAFF. DNA of the CDR3: TGTGCCAGCAGCATAACACAGGGGGTCACTGAAGCTTTCTTT.

The chain is built from TRBV27 and TRBJ1-5; TRBD1 matches at 7 bases. Per the germline V gene, CDR1 is MNHEY and CDR2 is SMNVEV (reference sequence). The J segment lost 4 bases and the V segment lost 5 bases, leaving 8 bases of the junction unmatched. This CDR3 has 15 amino acids. The CDR3 DNA reads TGTGCCAGCAGTCCCACCCGGGACAGTAATCAGCCCCAGCATTTT. It yields the protein CASSPTRDSNQPQHF.

The chain uses TRBV7-2 and TRBJ1-1, with 8 bases that match TRBD1. Trimming removed 5 bases from V and 4 bases from J; junction bases left unmatched: 3. CDR1 and CDR2 (germline): SGHTA, FQGNSA. This CDR3 has 13 amino acids. The CDR3 DNA reads TGTGCCAGCAGCCAACAGGGGGGCACTGAAGCTTTCTTT. This sequence encodes CASSQQGGTEAFF. Filled out from reference TRBV7-2 and TRBJ1-1, the complete variable domain reads GAGVSQSPSNKVTEKGKDVELRCDPISGHTALYWYRQSLGQGLEFLIYFQGNSAPDKSGLPSDRFSAERTGGSVSTLTIQRTQQEDSAVYLCASSQQGGTEAFFGQGTRLTVV.

CDR3 bases: TGTGCCAGCAGCCAACGGACAGGGGAATGGAACACTGAAGCTTTCTTT. It specifies CASSQRTGEWNTEAFF. V is TRBV13 and J is TRBJ1-1; 9 bases are shared with TRBD1. Losses at the gene ends were 5 bases for V and 1 base for J; bases not matched to a gene: 8. In germline, CDR1 is PRHDT, CDR2 FYEKMQ (reference sequence). The CDR3 extends over 16 amino acids.

CDR3 loop: CASSLARGQGGEQYF. DNA of the CDR3: TGTGCCAGCAGCTTAGCCAGGGGACAGGGCGGTGAGCAGTACTTC. This sequence joins TRBV7-2 and TRBJ2-7; TRBD1 matches at 9 bases. J gave up 7 bases and V 0 bases, and 7 bases lay outside the gene matches. CDR1 and CDR2 from the germline V gene are SGHTA and FQGNSA. The CDR3 runs to 15 residues.

The chain carries TRBV6-5 and TRBJ2-7; tentative D call: TRBD2 (7 bases). V was cut by 8 bases and J by 1 base, with 18 bases left in between. The CDR3 loop spans 15 amino acids. Germline V gene sequence: CDR1 MNHEY, CDR2 SVGAGI. This CDR3 is CASVGGALGSYEQYF. The CDR3 region has the DNA TGTGCCAGCGTTGGGGGGGCCTTGGGGTCCTACGAGCAGTACTTC.

The count of this clone is one. The chain joins TRBV27 to TRBJ2-5, with TRBD2 identical over 9 bases. The CDR3 runs to 15 residues. Germline CDR1 MNHEY, CDR2 SMNVEV (reference sequence). J was trimmed by 2 bases and V by 6 bases; bases with no gene match: 7. CDR3 nucleotides: TGTGCCAGCAGACCCAGACTAGCGGCACAAGAGACCCAGTACTTC. Protein product: CASRPRLAAQETQYF.

The chain uses TRBV12-5 and TRBJ1-2; 10 nucleotides match TRBD1. The CDR3 spans 16 residues. CDR1 LGHNT and CDR2 FRNRAP come from the germline V gene. The V gene end was trimmed by 3 bases and the J gene end by 3 bases; junction bases not matched to a gene: 7. CDR3 nucleotides: TGTGCTAGTGGTTTTGCGGGGGGACAGGGGTACTATGGCTACACCTTC. This translates into CASGFAGGQGYYGYTF.

This chain links TRBV28 with TRBJ2-7; TRBD1 aligns across 7 bases. CDR1 is MDHEN, CDR2 SYDVKM, per germline. The CDR3 has 15 amino acids. The junction had 8 bases not matched to a gene; V was cut back by 6 bases and J by 0 bases. The CDR3 here is CASSQQGTSSYEQYF. In DNA, the CDR3 is TGTGCCAGCAGCCAACAGGGGACATCCTCCTACGAGCAGTACTTC.

This chain uses TRBV5-1 with TRBJ1-6; D is possibly TRBD1 (5 bases). The CDR3 consists of 15 residues. The V gene's germline CDR1 is SGHRS and CDR2 YFSETQ. V gave up 0 bases and J gave up 4 bases, with 8 bases separating them. The CDR3, as DNA: TGCGCCAGCAGCTTGGACAGGCAATATAATTCACCCCTCCACTTT. Its translation is CASSLDRQYNSPLHF.

The chain combines TRBV27 with TRBJ1-6; D unclear. The CDR3 consists of 17 residues. In germline, CDR1 is MNHEY, CDR2 SMNVEV (reference sequence). With 8 bases removed from V and 0 bases from J, the gap between germline ends came to 17 bases. Written as DNA, the CDR3 is TGTGCCAGCCGGAGTAAGCGGGAGAGCTCCTATAATTCACCCCTCCACTTT. This codes for CASRSKRESSYNSPLHF.

The chain carries TRBV25-1 and TRBJ2-7, with TRBD1 as a possible D gene (6 bases). Germline-derived CDR1 and CDR2 are MGHDK and SYGVNS. The V end lost 7 bases, the J end lost 3 bases, and 19 bases lay between the germline ends. CDR3 length: 15 residues. The CDR3 protein is CASTFCRDIHYEQYF. The CDR3 nucleotides read TGTGCCAGCACATTCTGCCGGGACATCCACTACGAGCAGTACTTC.

The CDR3 DNA sequence: TGTGCCAGCAGCTTCCTAACTAGCCCGAGCTCCTACAATGAGCAGTTCTTC. It codes for CASSFLTSPSSYNEQFF. The rearrangement joins TRBV11-2 to TRBJ2-1; D may be TRBD2 (6 bases). V lost 3 bases to trimming and J lost 0 bases, with 15 bases between them. Germline CDR1 is SGHAT and CDR2 is FQNNGV. The CDR3 covers 17 residues.

The rearrangement links TRBV7-6 to TRBJ1-6; 7 bases are shared with TRBD1. Germline lookup yields CDR1 SGHVS and CDR2 FNYEAQ. The V and J ends lost 5 bases and 5 bases, in that order; junction bases with no gene match: 3. This CDR3 is 14 amino acids long. CDR3 nucleotide sequence: TGTGCCAGCAGCGAGACAGGGAATAATTCACCCCTCCACTTT. Translated: CASSETGNNSPLHF.

V usage is TRBV18 and J usage is TRBJ2-5; 9 nucleotides line up with TRBD2. The CDR3 contains 17 residues. Germline V gene data show CDR1 as KGHSH and CDR2 as LQKENI. V lost 3 bases and J lost 4; bases outside the gene matches: 12. The CDR3 DNA follows: TGTGCCAGCTCACCGACCGTGAGCGGGGGGCCGTTAGAGACCCAGTACTTC. It encodes CASSPTVSGGPLETQYF.